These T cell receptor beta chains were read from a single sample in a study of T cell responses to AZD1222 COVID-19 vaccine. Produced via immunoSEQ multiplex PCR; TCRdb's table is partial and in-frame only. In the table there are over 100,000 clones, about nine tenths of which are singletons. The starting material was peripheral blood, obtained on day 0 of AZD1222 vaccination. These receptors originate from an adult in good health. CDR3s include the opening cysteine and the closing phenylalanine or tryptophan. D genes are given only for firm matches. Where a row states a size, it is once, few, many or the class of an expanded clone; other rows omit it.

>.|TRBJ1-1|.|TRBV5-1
CASSPSRGTEAFF
TGCGCCAGCAGTCCGAGTCGGGGCACTGAAGCTTTCTTT
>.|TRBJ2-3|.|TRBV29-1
CSAPPGGRTDTQYF
TGCAGCGCCCCCCCAGGGGGGAGAACAGATACGCAGTATTTT
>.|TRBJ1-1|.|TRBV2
CASSWTVSNTEAFF
TGTGCCAGCAGTTGGACAGTGTCGAACACTGAAGCTTTCTTT
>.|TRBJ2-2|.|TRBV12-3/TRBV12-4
CASSLVGAGELFF
TGTGCCAGCAGTTTGGTTGGAGCCGGGGAGCTGTTTTTT
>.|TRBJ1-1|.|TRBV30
CAWSVLLHTEAFF
TGTGCCTGGAGTGTTCTCCTTCACACTGAAGCTTTCTTT
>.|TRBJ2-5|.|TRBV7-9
CASSKEGGRETQYF
TGTGCCAGCTCTAAGGAGGGAGGTCGAGAGACCCAGTACTTC
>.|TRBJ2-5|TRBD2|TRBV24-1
CATRGAGETQYF
TGTGCCACCAGAGGAGCGGGGGAGACCCAGTACTTC
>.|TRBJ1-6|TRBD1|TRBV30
CAWGSGQYSITYNSPLHF
TGTGCCTGGGGATCGGGACAGTATTCCATAACCTATAATTCACCCCTCCACTTT
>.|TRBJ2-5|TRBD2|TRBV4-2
CASSQEGLVGPNQETQYF
TGTGCCAGCAGCCAAGAGGGACTAGTGGGTCCGAACCAAGAGACCCAGTACTTC
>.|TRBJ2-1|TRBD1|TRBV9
CASSVVGQYNEQFF
TGTGCCAGCAGCGTAGTGGGACAGTACAATGAGCAGTTCTTC
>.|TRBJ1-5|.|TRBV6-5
CASSYSSPHSNQPQHF
TGTGCCAGCAGTTACTCGAGTCCGCACAGCAATCAGCCCCAGCATTTT
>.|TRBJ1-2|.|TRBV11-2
CASSWERGSYGYTF
TGTGCCAGCAGCTGGGAGAGAGGGAGCTATGGCTACACCTTC
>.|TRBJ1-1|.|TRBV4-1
CASSPRTAANTEAFF
TGCGCCAGCAGCCCCCGGACTGCAGCGAACACTGAAGCTTTCTTT
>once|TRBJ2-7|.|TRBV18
CASSPDGYEQYF
TGTGCCAGCTCGCCGGACGGGTACGAGCAGTACTTC
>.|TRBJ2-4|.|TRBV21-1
CATLDIIAKNIQYF
TGTGCCACCTTAGACATCATAGCCAAAAACATTCAGTACTTC
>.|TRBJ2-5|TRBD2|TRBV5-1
CASSLLGLAGGEETQYF
TGCGCCAGCAGCTTATTGGGACTAGCGGGGGGCGAAGAGACCCAGTACTTC
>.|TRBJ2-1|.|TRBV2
CASNYYNEQFF
TGTGCCAGCAACTACTACAATGAGCAGTTCTTC
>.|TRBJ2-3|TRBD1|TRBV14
CASSRSRGRGTDTQYF
TGTGCCAGCAGCCGTTCCCGGGGCAGGGGGACAGATACGCAGTATTTT
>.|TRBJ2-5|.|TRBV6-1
CASSEARWVEETQYF
TGTGCCAGCAGTGAAGCGAGGTGGGTCGAAGAGACCCAGTACTTC
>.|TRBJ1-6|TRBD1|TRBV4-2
CASSQIRGLSYNSPLHF
TGTGCCAGCAGCCAGATCAGGGGGCTTTCCTATAATTCACCCCTCCACTTT
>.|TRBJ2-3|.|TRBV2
CASSEMGGAADTQYF
TGTGCCAGCAGTGAGATGGGGGGGGCCGCAGATACGCAGTATTTT
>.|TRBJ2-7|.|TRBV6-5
CASQGRAYEQYF
TGTGCCAGCCAGGGCAGGGCCTACGAGCAGTACTTC
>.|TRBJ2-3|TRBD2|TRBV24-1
CATSDPGLVGADTQYF
TGTGCCACCAGTGATCCTGGACTAGTTGGCGCAGATACGCAGTATTTT
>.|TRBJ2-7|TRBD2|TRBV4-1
CASSQPTSGSSYEQYF
TGCGCCAGCAGCCAACCAACTAGCGGTTCCTCCTACGAGCAGTACTTC
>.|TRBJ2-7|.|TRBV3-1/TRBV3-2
CASSQGWTYEQYF
TGTGCCAGCAGCCAAGGGTGGACCTACGAGCAGTACTTC
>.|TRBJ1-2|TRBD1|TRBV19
CASSIDRDRDGYTF
TGTGCCAGTAGTATTGACAGGGACAGGGATGGCTACACCTTC
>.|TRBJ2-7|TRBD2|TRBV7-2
CASSLGGRGLPQQYF
TGTGCCAGCAGCTTAGGTGGTAGGGGACTACCACAGCAGTACTTC
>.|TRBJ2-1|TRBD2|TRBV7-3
CASSPRLTSGGYNEQFF
TGTGCCAGCAGCCCCAGACTGACTAGCGGGGGTTACAATGAGCAGTTCTTC
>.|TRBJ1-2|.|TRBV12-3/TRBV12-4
CASRLGEGYGYTF
TGTGCCAGCCGCTTGGGAGAAGGCTATGGCTACACCTTC
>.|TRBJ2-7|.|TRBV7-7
CASSLLEGSSYEQYF
TGTGCTAGCAGCTTATTGGAAGGGAGCTCCTACGAGCAGTACTTC
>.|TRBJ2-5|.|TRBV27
CASSFLQGETQYF
TGTGCCAGCAGTTTTTTACAGGGTGAGACCCAGTACTTC
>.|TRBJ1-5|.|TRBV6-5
CASSPGNQPQHF
TGTGCCAGCAGTCCGGGCAATCAGCCCCAGCATTTT
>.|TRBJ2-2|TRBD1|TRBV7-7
CASSENRGRSAGELFF
TGTGCTAGCAGCGAGAACAGGGGGCGGTCCGCCGGGGAGCTGTTTTTT
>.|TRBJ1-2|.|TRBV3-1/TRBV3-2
CASSQGLLRGFVGYTF
TGTGCCAGCAGTCAAGGTTTGCTGAGGGGATTTGTTGGCTACACCTTC
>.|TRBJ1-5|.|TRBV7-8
CASSLDRGGNQPQHF
TGTGCCAGCAGCTTAGATAGGGGAGGGAATCAGCCCCAGCATTTT
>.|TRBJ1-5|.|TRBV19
CASSMRGQPQHF
TGTGCCAGTAGTATGCGGGGTCAGCCCCAGCATTTT
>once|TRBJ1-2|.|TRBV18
CASSLNRENYGYTF
TGTGCCAGCTCCCTTAACCGGGAGAACTATGGCTACACCTTC
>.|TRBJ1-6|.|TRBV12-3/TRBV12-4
CASRATAESPLHF
TGTGCCAGCAGGGCTACGGCAGAATCACCCCTCCACTTT
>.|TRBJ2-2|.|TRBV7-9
CASSYPGPGELFF
TGTGCCAGCAGCTACCCGGGACCCGGGGAGCTGTTTTTT
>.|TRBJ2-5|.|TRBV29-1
CSASRQETQYF
TGCAGCGCCAGCCGCCAAGAGACCCAGTACTTC
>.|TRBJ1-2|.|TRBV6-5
CASSLQDGWNGYTF
TGTGCCAGCAGTTTACAGGATGGGTGGAATGGCTACACCTTC
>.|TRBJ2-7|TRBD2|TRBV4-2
CASSPPGLATYEQYF
TGTGCCAGCAGCCCGCCGGGACTAGCGACCTACGAGCAGTACTTC
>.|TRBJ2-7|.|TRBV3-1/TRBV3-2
CASSQDRLAHEQYF
TGTGCCAGCAGCCAAGATCGGCTAGCGCACGAGCAGTACTTC
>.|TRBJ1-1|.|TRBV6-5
CASSYNGGRDTEAFF
TGTGCCAGCAGTTACAATGGAGGTAGAGACACTGAAGCTTTCTTT
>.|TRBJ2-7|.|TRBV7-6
CASSISTGFLASYEQYF
TGTGCCAGCAGCATCTCAACAGGGTTTCTCGCCTCCTACGAGCAGTACTTC
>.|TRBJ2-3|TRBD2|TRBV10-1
CASSPGTSGGNTDTQYF
TGCGCCAGCAGTCCCGGGACTAGTGGGGGGAACACAGATACGCAGTATTTT
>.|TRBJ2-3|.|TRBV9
CASTLDPGGPTDTQYF
TGTGCCAGCACCCTAGACCCAGGGGGGCCCACAGATACGCAGTATTTT
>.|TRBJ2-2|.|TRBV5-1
CASSLEGILSTGELFF
TGCGCCAGCAGCTTGGAAGGAATTCTGAGCACCGGGGAGCTGTTTTTT
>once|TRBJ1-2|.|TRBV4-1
CASTLNTFGDAGYTF
TGCGCCAGCACCCTTAATACGTTTGGGGATGCAGGCTACACCTTC
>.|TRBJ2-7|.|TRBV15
CATSRSRIGTGDYEQYF
TGTGCCACCAGCAGATCCCGGATAGGGACGGGAGACTACGAGCAGTACTTC
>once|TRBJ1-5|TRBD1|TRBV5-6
CASSLRKGQTGLRNQPQHF
TGTGCCAGCAGCTTACGGAAAGGTCAGACAGGGCTTCGCAATCAGCCCCAGCATTTT